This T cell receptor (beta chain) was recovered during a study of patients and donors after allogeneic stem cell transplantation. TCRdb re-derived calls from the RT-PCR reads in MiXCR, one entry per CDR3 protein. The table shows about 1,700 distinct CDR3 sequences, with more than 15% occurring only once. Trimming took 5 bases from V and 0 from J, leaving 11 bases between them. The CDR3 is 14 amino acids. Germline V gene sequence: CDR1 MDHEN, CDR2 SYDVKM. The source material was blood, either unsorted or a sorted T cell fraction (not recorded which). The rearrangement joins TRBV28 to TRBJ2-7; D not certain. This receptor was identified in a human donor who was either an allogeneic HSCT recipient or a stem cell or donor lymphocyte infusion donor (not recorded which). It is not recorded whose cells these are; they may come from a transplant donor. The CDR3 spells CASSARWSSYEQYF. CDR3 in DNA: TGTGCCAGCAGTGCTAGGTGGAGCTCCTACGAGCAGTACTTC.